One and the same sample provided the 7 T cell receptor beta chains below, sequenced in a study of blood T cell repertoires in COVID-19. The data were produced by immunoSEQ multiplex PCR, yet TCRdb's version contains in-frame clones alone and is incomplete. Among over 50,000 clones listed, around 88% were seen once. Sequences were obtained from peripheral blood. The receptors derive from a human donor in a cohort sampled during active COVID-19.

This clone was picked up one time. One end of the junction does not line up with germline, which may come from a read error. This chain joins TRBV27 and TRBJ2-6; possibly TRBD2 for D (6 bases). The germline V gene encodes CDR1 MNHEY and CDR2 SMNVEV (reference sequence). The CDR3 contains 16 residues. The DNA for the CDR3 is TGTGCCAGCAGTCTATCGTCAGGGCTGGGGGGAGACGTCCTGACTTTC. This translates into CASSLSSGLGGDVLTF.

The V and J genes are TRBV10-3 and TRBJ2-3, with 8 bases lining up with TRBD1. Germline values: CDR1 ENHRY, CDR2 SYGVKD. The length of the CDR3 is 15 residues. V shed 4 bases and J 1 base; nucleotides not matched to a gene: 4. CDR3 nucleotides: TGTGCCATCAGTGCGGCAGGGGGCCGCACAGATACGCAGTATTTT. Its protein product is CAISAAGGRTDTQYF.

The genes are TRBV7-2 and TRBJ2-2; 9 nucleotides agree with TRBD2. The trim removed 6 bases at V and 3 bases at J, leaving 8 bases unmatched. This CDR3 spans 16 amino acids. The germline V gene has CDR1 SGHTA and CDR2 FQGNSA. The CDR3 DNA reads as TGTGCCAGCAGTCCTGCCGGGACTAGCTACACCGGGGAGCTGTTTTTT. It specifies CASSPAGTSYTGELFF.

This sequence joins TRBV5-1 and TRBJ2-7, with D perhaps matching TRBD1 (5 bases). The CDR3 runs 15 residues. V lost 0 bases and J 1 base, leaving 11 bases between the germline ends. Germline V CDR1 and CDR2: SGHRS, YFSETQ. CDR3 DNA sequence: TGCGCCAGCAGCTTGGAATGGGGCGTATCCTACGAGCAGTACTTC. The encoded protein is CASSLEWGVSYEQYF. The full variable domain, with the rest looked up from reference TRBV5-1 and TRBJ2-7, is KAGVTQTPRYLIKTRGQQVTLSCSPISGHRSVSWYQQTPGQGLQFLFEYFSETQRNKGNFPGRFSGRQFSNSRSEMNVSTLELGDSALYLCASSLEWGVSYEQYFGPGTRLTVT.

V is TRBV11-3 and J is TRBJ2-3; D perhaps matches TRBD2 (6 bases). The V gene lost 5 bases and the J gene lost 3 bases, with 12 bases spanning the gap. The CDR3 loop spans 14 amino acids. Germline CDR1 reads SGHNT; CDR2 reads YENEEA. CDR3 loop: CASSGRDSTDTQYF. The CDR3, as DNA: TGTGCCAGCAGCGGGCGGGATAGTACAGATACGCAGTATTTT.

J is TRBJ2-5 and V is TRBV11-2; 9 bases line up with TRBD1. The CDR3 has 16 amino acids. J was trimmed by 1 base and V by 5 bases; bases with no gene match: 8. Germline V gives CDR1 SGHAT, CDR2 FQNNGV. The CDR3 loop is CASSLTGTGTQETQYF. CDR3 in DNA: TGTGCCAGCAGCCTTACCGGGACAGGGACCCAAGAGACCCAGTACTTC.

CDR3 residues: CASSLIRQGAVGGDEKLFF. CDR3 DNA sequence: TGTGCCAGCAGCCTCATTCGACAGGGGGCGGTCGGCGGAGATGAAAAACTGTTTTTT. This sequence joins TRBV28 and TRBJ1-4, with TRBD1 matching 10 bases. Germline loops: CDR1 MDHEN, CDR2 SYDVKM. This CDR3 contains 19 residues. The V gene end was trimmed by 6 bases and the J gene end by 6 bases; junction bases not matched to a gene: 19.